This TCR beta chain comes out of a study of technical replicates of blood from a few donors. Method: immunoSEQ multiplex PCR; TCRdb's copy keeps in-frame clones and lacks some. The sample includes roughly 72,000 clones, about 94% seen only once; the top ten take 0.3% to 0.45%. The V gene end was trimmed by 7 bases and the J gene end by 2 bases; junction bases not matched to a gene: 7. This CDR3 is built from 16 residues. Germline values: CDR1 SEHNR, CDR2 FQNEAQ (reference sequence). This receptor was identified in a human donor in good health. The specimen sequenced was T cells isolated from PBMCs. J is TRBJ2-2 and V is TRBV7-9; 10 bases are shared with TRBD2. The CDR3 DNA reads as TGTGCCAGCATCAACAGCGGGAGGGCCAACACCGGGGAGCTGTTTTTT. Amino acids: CASINSGRANTGELFF.